This record covers a single T cell receptor (beta chain). The PCR employed 60 Vbeta primers together with 13 Jbeta primers. Sequencing was performed with immunoSEQ multiplex PCR; in TCRdb, only in-frame clones are kept and a portion is missing. The data contain 250,000 to 350,000 clones, about nine tenths of them singletons. Trimming removed 2 bases from V and 7 bases from J; junction bases left unmatched: 5. The CDR3 spans 16 residues. Per the germline V gene, CDR1 is MNHEY and CDR2 is SVGAGI. This sample was included in a study of cytomegalovirus exposure and HLA in healthy donors. J is TRBJ2-1 and V is TRBV6-5; 13 positions match TRBD2. The sequence came from a man aged 35-49 years in good health and CMV-seropositive. Specimen: PBMCs. The CDR3 nucleotides read TGTGCCAGCAGTTACGGACTAGCGGGAGTAATGAATGAGCAGTTCTTC. Encoded protein: CASSYGLAGVMNEQFF.